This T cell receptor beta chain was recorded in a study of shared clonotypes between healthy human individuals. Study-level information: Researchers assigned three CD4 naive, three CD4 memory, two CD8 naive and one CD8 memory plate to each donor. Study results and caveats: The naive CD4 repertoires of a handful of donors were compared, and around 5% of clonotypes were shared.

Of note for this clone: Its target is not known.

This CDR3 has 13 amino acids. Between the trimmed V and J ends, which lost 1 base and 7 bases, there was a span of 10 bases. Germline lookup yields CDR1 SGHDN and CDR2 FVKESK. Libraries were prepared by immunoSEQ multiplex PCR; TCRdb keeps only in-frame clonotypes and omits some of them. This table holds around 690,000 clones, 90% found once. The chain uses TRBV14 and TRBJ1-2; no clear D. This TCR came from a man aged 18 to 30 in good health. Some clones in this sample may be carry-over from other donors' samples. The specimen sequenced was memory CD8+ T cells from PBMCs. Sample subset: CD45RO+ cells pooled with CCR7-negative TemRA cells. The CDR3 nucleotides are TGTGCCAGCAGCCAAGTGCCGGGAGGTGGCTACACCTTC. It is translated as CASSQVPGGGYTF.